This TCR beta chain was observed in a study of vaccination and CD4 T cells after COVID-19. On the study more broadly: Researchers treated cells with overlapping spike peptides taken from SARS-CoV-2, HCoV-NL63, HCoV-OC43 and HCoV-229E. Study findings and constraints: SARS-CoV-2-reactive clonotypes showed a nonsignificant median rise from roughly 21 to 40.

Scientists ran DNA taken from cultured CD4+ T cells through the Oncomine TCR Beta short-read assay for sequencing. TCRdb fed the PCR reads into MiXCR, producing one record per CDR3 protein. The sample lists approximately 12,000 distinct CDR3 sequences, about 50% occurring once. The germline V gene encodes CDR1 MNHNS and CDR2 SASEGT. The CDR3 contains 15 residues. V was shortened by 3 bases and J by 0 bases, with 9 bases between the two germline ends. Treatment denoted: roughly ten-day PBMC culture with coronavirus spike peptide pools or control peptides (ViraFEST assay). Using peptide pools, antigen-specific T cells were expanded in ViraFEST before TCRs were sequenced. At days 3 and 7, half the medium was exchanged for fresh IL-2 medium. This clonotype was counted only a few times. Its cognate antigen is unknown.

Input material: CD4+ T cells from blood, cultured in vitro. This TCR was recovered from a human donor who had recovered from COVID-19. This chain connects TRBV6-1 to TRBJ1-5; a possible D gene is TRBD1 (5 bases). The CDR3 reads CASSEGPLSNQPQHF. CDR3 DNA: TGTGCCAGCAGTGAGGGACCCCTTAGCAATCAGCCCCAGCATTTT.